The rows below give T cell receptor beta chains drawn from one sample of a study of shared clonotypes between healthy human individuals. Produced via immunoSEQ multiplex PCR; TCRdb's table is partial and in-frame only. This table holds about 1.5 million clones, 98% found once. Sequencing input: naive CD4+ T cells sorted from blood. The receptor set was obtained from a man between 25 and 39 years old in good health. CDR3s include the opening cysteine and the closing phenylalanine or tryptophan. The size entry is marked missing in some rows and otherwise reads once, few, many or a size class.

clone_size: -; v_call: TRBV30; j_call: TRBJ1-5; cdr3_aa: CAWSVRTGSGNQPQHF
clone_size: -; v_call: TRBV19; j_call: TRBJ2-1; cdr3_aa: CASSVPGTTNEQFF
clone_size: -; v_call: TRBV2; j_call: TRBJ2-1; cdr3_aa: CASSSGVGEQFF
clone_size: -; v_call: TRBV7-9; j_call: TRBJ2-1; cdr3_aa: CASSSFSGRTYNEQFF
clone_size: -; v_call: TRBV25-1; j_call: TRBJ2-1; cdr3_aa: CASSESSGGSSYNEQFF
clone_size: -; v_call: TRBV9; j_call: TRBJ1-2; cdr3_aa: CASSVGAGGYGYTF
clone_size: -; v_call: TRBV15; j_call: TRBJ2-1; cdr3_aa: CATSRVRGSSYNEQFF
clone_size: -; v_call: TRBV7-9; j_call: TRBJ2-5; cdr3_aa: CASSGYRGGETQYF
clone_size: -; v_call: TRBV20-1; j_call: TRBJ2-7; cdr3_aa: CSARVHEQYF
clone_size: -; v_call: TRBV27; j_call: TRBJ2-1; cdr3_aa: CASSFIVGAYNEQFF
clone_size: once; v_call: TRBV5-4; j_call: TRBJ2-5; cdr3_aa: CASSLGSGQETQYF
clone_size: -; v_call: TRBV29-1; j_call: TRBJ1-2; cdr3_aa: CSVGRDRGYGYTF
clone_size: -; v_call: TRBV28; j_call: TRBJ2-7; cdr3_aa: CASSRPYNEQYF
clone_size: -; v_call: TRBV7-6; j_call: TRBJ1-1; cdr3_aa: CASSGFRDRGTEAFF
clone_size: -; v_call: TRBV10-3; j_call: TRBJ2-3; cdr3_aa: CAISVDSFTDTQYF